One sample yielded the 29 T cell receptor beta chains listed below, sequenced in a study of blood T cell repertoires in COVID-19. TCRdb's table, derived via immunoSEQ multiplex PCR, lists solely in-frame clones and lacks some. The repertoire holds some 300,000 clones, with roughly 86% as singletons. Material for sequencing was PBMCs or T cells enriched from blood (not recorded which). The receptor source for this set is a woman in her 50s who had been exposed to COVID-19.

The chain links TRBV7-2 to TRBJ1-2, with 9 bases that match TRBD1. Germline values: CDR1 SGHTA, CDR2 FQGNSA. The CDR3 is made up of 15 amino acids. After removal of 5 bases from V and 3 bases from J, the junction contained 7 bases not matched to a gene. CDR3 DNA: TGTGCCAGCAGCCCAGAGACAGGGGGGTACTATGGCTACACCTTC. This sequence encodes CASSPETGGYYGYTF.

The chain has TRBV5-4 and TRBJ2-3; TRBD2 matches 8 bases. Germline-derived CDR1 and CDR2 are SGHNT and YYREEE (reference sequence). With V trimmed by 5 bases and J by 0 bases, 8 bases remained unmatched. The CDR3 covers 16 residues. CDR3 nucleotide sequence: TGTGCCAGCAGGAATGGGGTAGCGGGGAGCACAGATACGCAGTATTTT. Residues: CASRNGVAGSTDTQYF.

The chain links TRBV7-9 to TRBJ2-7, with D maybe TRBD2 (6 bases). Germline values: CDR1 SEHNR, CDR2 FQNEAQ (reference sequence). CDR3 length: 15 residues. V was pared by 0 bases and J by 3 bases, with 12 bases between. CDR3 sequence reads: CASSLAAGKGYEQYF. The CDR3 nucleotides read TGTGCCAGCAGCTTAGCGGCGGGGAAGGGCTACGAGCAGTACTTC.

This clone was seen a handful of times. The chain employs TRBV28 and TRBJ1-2, with 9 bases lining up with TRBD1. This CDR3 has 16 amino acids. Germline V gene lookup returns CDR1 MDHEN and CDR2 SYDVKM. V trimming: 3 bases; J trimming: 4 bases; junction bases outside the gene matches: 9. The CDR3 protein is CASSLPWDRVGYGYTF. The DNA for the CDR3 is TGTGCCAGCAGTTTGCCTTGGGACAGGGTTGGCTATGGCTACACCTTC.

The chain joins TRBV2 to TRBJ2-3, with 10 positions matching TRBD2. There are 15 residues in the CDR3. CDR1 is SNHLY and CDR2 is FYNNEI in the germline V gene. V trimming: 3 bases; J trimming: 5 bases; junction bases outside the gene matches: 5. CDR3 region: CASSDLAGAGDTQYF. The CDR3, as DNA: TGTGCCAGCAGTGACCTAGCGGGGGCGGGAGATACGCAGTATTTT.

V gene TRBV5-1 combines with J gene TRBJ1-3; TRBD1 matches 7 bases. Germline V CDR1 and CDR2: SGHRS, YFSETQ. J lost 0 bases, V lost 4 bases, and 4 bases had no gene match. The CDR3 totals 15 residues. This chain's CDR3 is CASSGDSSSGNTIYF. The CDR3 DNA is TGCGCCAGCAGCGGGGACAGCAGCTCTGGAAACACCATATATTTT. Complete variable domain (other parts from reference TRBV5-1 and TRBJ1-3): KAGVTQTPRYLIKTRGQQVTLSCSPISGHRSVSWYQQTPGQGLQFLFEYFSETQRNKGNFPGRFSGRQFSNSRSEMNVSTLELGDSALYLCASSGDSSSGNTIYFGEGSWLTVV.

The genes are TRBV3-1 (or the pseudogene TRBV3-2) and TRBJ2-2; the D gene is possibly TRBD2 (6 bases). This CDR3 has 16 residues. CDR1 is LGHDT and CDR2 is YNNKEL in the germline V gene (reference sequence). Trimming left V 1 base short and J 0 bases short, with 9 bases between. CDR3 nucleotides: TGTGCCAGCAGCCAAGGGCGGGGAACGAACACCGGGGAGCTGTTTTTT. It yields the protein CASSQGRGTNTGELFF.

This clone was seen only a few times. The rearrangement joins TRBV7-9 to TRBJ2-7, with TRBD2 as a possible D gene (7 bases). The V gene's germline CDR1 is SEHNR and CDR2 FQNEAQ (reference sequence). Trimming removed 3 bases from V and 4 bases from J, with 13 bases in between. This CDR3 is 14 amino acids long. The chain's CDR3 is CASSFSGGRYEQYF. In DNA, the CDR3 is TGTGCCAGCAGCTTTTCCGGGGGGCGGTACGAGCAGTACTTC.

The chain couples TRBV11-2 to TRBJ2-1, with D possibly being TRBD1 (6 bases). The germline V gene has CDR1 SGHAT and CDR2 FQNNGV. V was trimmed by 3 bases and J by 3 bases, leaving 12 bases between them. The CDR3 extends over 15 amino acids. CDR3 nucleotide sequence: TGTGCCAGCAGCTTCGAGGACAGTGTCTACAATGAGCAGTTCTTC. This gives the protein CASSFEDSVYNEQFF.

The chain recombines TRBV18 with TRBJ1-1; a weak D match, TRBD1 (5 bases). Trimming cost V 4 bases and J 6 bases, with 9 bases left between them. The CDR3 loop spans 12 amino acids. CDR1 and CDR2 from the germline V gene are KGHSH and LQKENI. CDR3 residues: CASSQRGAEAFF. The CDR3 region has the DNA TGTGCCAGCTCACAACGGGGGGCTGAAGCTTTCTTT.

This chain links TRBV5-1 with TRBJ2-1, with D possibly matching TRBD1 (5 bases). Germline V gene lookup returns CDR1 SGHRS and CDR2 YFSETQ. Between the trimmed V and J ends, which lost 4 bases and 7 bases, there was a span of 21 bases. This CDR3 contains 16 residues. In DNA form, the CDR3 reads TGCGCCAGCAGCCTACAAGGGGCCGAGTTACGGAATGAGCAGTTCTTC. This encodes CASSLQGAELRNEQFF.

J is TRBJ1-3 and V is TRBV7-9; D ambiguous. The CDR3 sequence is 14 residues long. CDR1 is SEHNR and CDR2 is FQNEAQ in the germline V gene (reference sequence). The V and J ends lost 1 base and 4 bases respectively, with 8 bases between them. CDR3 DNA sequence: TGTGCCAGCAGCTTAGGCGCGGGCGGAAACACCATATATTTT. Translated: CASSLGAGGNTIYF.

This clone was observed once. This sequence joins TRBV6-2 or TRBV6-3 and TRBJ2-7, with unresolved D. Germline lookup yields CDR1 MNHEY and CDR2 SVGEGT. V gave up 2 bases and J gave up 3 bases, with 8 bases separating them. The CDR3 is 13 residues long. The CDR3 is CASSYVTGYEQYF. CDR3 nucleotide sequence: TGTGCCAGCAGTTACGTAACCGGCTACGAGCAGTACTTC.

This rearrangement joins TRBV30 to TRBJ1-2; D is undetermined. The CDR3 has 12 residues. Germline assignment: CDR1 GTSNPN and CDR2 SVGIG (reference sequence). V was cut by 2 bases and J by 8 bases, with 12 bases left in between. Here the CDR3 reads CAWSRGVIGYTF. CDR3 in DNA: TGTGCCTGGAGTCGCGGGGTAATCGGCTACACCTTC.

The V call is TRBV29-1, the J call TRBJ2-5, with TRBD1 as a possible D gene (6 bases). The ends were cut back, 6 bases at V and 1 base at J, with 18 bases in the middle. The CDR3 length is 15 residues. The V gene's germline CDR1 is SQVTM and CDR2 ANQGSEA. The CDR3, as DNA: TGCAGCGTCGCCAAGGGGGTTGGGACCCAAGAGACCCAGTACTTC. Its protein product is CSVAKGVGTQETQYF.

V is TRBV2 and J is TRBJ1-1; the D is unclear. The length of the CDR3 is 12 residues. Germline CDR1 and CDR2: SNHLY and FYNNEI. V lost 4 bases to trimming and J lost 1 base, with 4 bases between them. Here the CDR3 DNA reads TGTGCCAGCAGTGCAGAGAACACTGAAGCTTTCTTT. It yields the protein CASSAENTEAFF.

The chain combines TRBV7-2 with TRBJ2-7; 14 positions match TRBD2. V lost 3 bases to trimming and J lost 2 bases; unmatched junction nucleotides: 3. CDR3 length: 16 residues. The germline V gene encodes CDR1 SGHTA and CDR2 FQGNSA. The CDR3, as DNA: TGTGCCAGCAGCTTGGGGACTAGCGGGGGTGCCTACGAGCAGTACTTC. This gives the protein CASSLGTSGGAYEQYF.

This chain uses TRBV19 with TRBJ2-3; 11 bases align to TRBD2. Trimming removed 5 bases from V and 6 bases from J; junction bases left unmatched: 13. Germline V gives CDR1 LNHDA, CDR2 SQIVND (reference sequence). This CDR3 contains 17 residues. The CDR3 protein is CASSRTSGGPLGDTQYF. CDR3 nucleotide sequence: TGTGCCAGTAGTCGTACTAGCGGGGGCCCCTTAGGGGATACGCAGTATTTT.

For this clone: The sample carries other DNA sequences with the same CDR3. This chain joins TRBV28 and TRBJ1-5; 9 nucleotides match TRBD1. Unmatched junction bases numbered 6, after V lost 4 bases and J lost 5 bases. Germline CDR1 reads MDHEN; CDR2 reads SYDVKM. This CDR3 has 15 residues. CDR3 sequence reads: CASSWGTGMDQPQHF. The CDR3 DNA reads as TGTGCCAGCAGTTGGGGGACAGGGATGGATCAGCCCCAGCATTTT. Based on the CDR3 plus reference TRBV28 and TRBJ1-5, the full variable domain is DVKVTQSSRYLVKRTGEKVFLECVQDMDHENMFWYRQDPGLGLRLIYFSYDVKMKEKGDIPEGYSVSREKKERFSLILESASTNQTSMYLCASSWGTGMDQPQHFGDGTRLSIL.

The V gene is TRBV7-9, the J gene TRBJ1-4; 8 nucleotides agree with TRBD1. Germline CDR1 is SEHNR and CDR2 is FQNEAQ (reference sequence). This CDR3 spans 15 amino acids. With 5 bases clipped from V and 7 bases from J, the junction kept 9 bases outside the gene matches. CDR3 sequence: CASSPSTGGGEKLFF. The CDR3 DNA is TGTGCCAGCAGCCCCTCCACAGGGGGGGGTGAAAAACTGTTTTTT.

The genes are TRBV7-8 and TRBJ1-3, with D uncertain. The CDR3 loop spans 15 amino acids. Germline V gene sequence: CDR1 SGHVS, CDR2 FQNEAQ. V was pared by 5 bases and J by 0 bases, with 11 bases between. The CDR3 loop is CASSPHISSGNTIYF. CDR3 bases: TGTGCCAGCAGCCCACACATAAGCTCTGGAAACACCATATATTTT.

V is TRBV3-1 (or the pseudogene TRBV3-2) and J is TRBJ1-5; D is ambiguous. Germline CDR1 and CDR2: LGHDT and YNNKEL (reference sequence). Trimming removed 8 bases at V and 2 bases at J, with 19 bases between. The CDR3 totals 16 residues. In DNA, the CDR3 is TGTGCCAGCGGTTCGGGAGGGAAGGTGGGCAATCAGCCCCAGCATTTT. Translated, it gives CASGSGGKVGNQPQHF.

This chain uses TRBV7-8 with TRBJ1-3, with a weak D call TRBD1 (5 bases). The CDR3 has 16 residues. V was shortened by 4 bases and J by 0 bases, with 13 bases between the two germline ends. Germline lookup yields CDR1 SGHVS and CDR2 FQNEAQ. DNA for the CDR3: TGTGCCAGCAGCTCTGGACACAGAGCCTCTGGAAACACCATATATTTT. Translation gives CASSSGHRASGNTIYF.

V and J are TRBV23-1 and TRBJ2-4; 8 positions match TRBD1. TRBV23-1 carries the ORF label, with uncertain function. The V and J ends lost 7 bases and 3 bases, in that order; junction bases with no gene match: 17. The CDR3 covers 18 residues. This chain's CDR3 is CASNDPGQALAHKNIQYF. DNA for the CDR3: TGCGCCAGCAACGACCCGGGACAGGCTCTCGCCCACAAAAACATTCAGTACTTC.

The chain employs TRBV4-1 and TRBJ2-7, with D maybe TRBD1 (5 bases). The CDR3 totals 15 residues. The germline V gene has CDR1 MGHRA and CDR2 YSYEKL. With 0 bases removed from V and 2 bases from J, the gap between germline ends came to 11 bases. CDR3 sequence reads: CASSQEPDSAYEQYF. In nucleotides, the CDR3 is TGCGCCAGCAGCCAAGAACCTGACAGCGCCTACGAGCAGTACTTC.

This rearrangement joins TRBV20-1 to TRBJ1-2; no clear D. V was pared by 3 bases and J by 3 bases, with 14 bases between. This CDR3 has 14 amino acids. The germline V gene has CDR1 DFQATT and CDR2 SNEGSKA (reference sequence). CDR3 loop: CSASWQPGDYGYTF. CDR3 DNA: TGCAGTGCTAGTTGGCAGCCCGGGGACTATGGCTACACCTTC.

This clone has only a few counts. CDR3 sequence reads: CASSLARRGEYSSYNEQFF. The CDR3 bases are TGTGCCAGCAGCTTAGCGCGACGGGGGGAATATAGCTCCTACAATGAGCAGTTCTTC. V is TRBV7-8 and J is TRBJ2-1, with TRBD2 matching over 7 bases. CDR1 is SGHVS, CDR2 FQNEAQ, per germline. This CDR3 comprises 19 residues. With V trimmed by 0 bases and J by 0 bases, 11 bases remained unmatched.

This chain links TRBV5-4 with TRBJ2-2; D may be TRBD1 (6 bases). The germline V gene has CDR1 SGHNT and CDR2 YYREEE (reference sequence). Between the trimmed V and J ends, which lost 4 bases and 2 bases, there was a span of 15 bases. The CDR3 totals 16 residues. CDR3 region: CASSPHRGHNTGELFF. In DNA form, the CDR3 reads TGTGCCAGCAGCCCTCACCGGGGACACAACACCGGGGAGCTGTTTTTT.

V gene TRBV18 combines with J gene TRBJ1-1, with 11 bases fitting TRBD1. The V gene's germline CDR1 is KGHSH and CDR2 LQKENI. The CDR3 length is 15 residues. V lost 8 bases and J lost 4; bases outside the gene matches: 9. The CDR3 protein is CASTTLGTGGTEAFF. The DNA for the CDR3 is TGTGCCAGCACGACATTGGGGACAGGGGGCACTGAAGCTTTCTTT. Complete variable domain (other parts from reference TRBV18 and TRBJ1-1): NAGVMQNPRHLVRRRGQEARLRCSPMKGHSHVYWYRQLPEEGLKFMVYLQKENIIDESGMPKERFSAEFPKEGPSILRIQQVVRGDSAAYFCASTTLGTGGTEAFFGQGTRLTVV.